This entry lists 14 T cell receptor beta chains sequenced from one sample in a study of blood T cells in healthy people across ages. Alongside a J-beta primer mix, a sample-barcoded 5' primer served in a second PCR lasting about 7 to 12 cycles. TCRdb ran MiXCR on the 5' RACE reads and lists one entry per CDR3 protein. The table lists about 770,000 distinct CDR3 sequences, roughly 44% of them singletons. Sequenced material: blood. The receptors here all came from a man aged 55 to 70 in good health.

The V gene is TRBV20-1, the J gene TRBJ2-7; weak D call: TRBD1 (5 bases). Trimming removed 8 bases from V and 3 bases from J, with 17 bases in between. Germline V gene data show CDR1 as DFQATT and CDR2 as SNEGSKA (reference sequence). CDR3 size: 13 residues. CDR3 sequence (DNA): TGCAGTACCAGGCCAGGGTTGGGCTACGAGCAGTACTTC. Translated, it gives CSTRPGLGYEQYF.

As to this clonotype: This may come from a read error, since a much larger clone is one base off. V usage is TRBV29-1 and J usage is TRBJ2-1; D is tentatively TRBD1 or TRBD2 (6 bases each). This CDR3 region has 13 residues. CDR1 is SQVTM and CDR2 is ANQGSEA in the germline V gene. The V gene lost 6 bases and the J gene lost 9 bases, with 18 bases spanning the gap. In DNA, the CDR3 is TGCAGCGTAAGGGGGAGGCTCACAGGTGAGCAGTTCTTC. It encodes CSVRGRLTGEQFF.

The chain joins TRBV27 to TRBJ2-7; 7 bases match TRBD1. The V gene end was trimmed by 6 bases and the J gene end by 4 bases; junction bases not matched to a gene: 12. The CDR3 spans 15 residues. The germline CDR1 and CDR2 sequences are MNHEY and SMNVEV (reference sequence). CDR3 nucleotide sequence: TGTGCCAGCAGGTGGGACAGTCCGGCCGGGTACGAGCAGTACTTC. This sequence encodes CASRWDSPAGYEQYF.

This clonotype was picked up one time. The CDR3 bases are TGTGCCAGCAGCTCCGGGGCAGGGAACTACGAGCAGTACTTC. Translating gives CASSSGAGNYEQYF. The chain recombines TRBV7-8 with TRBJ2-4, with D possibly called TRBD1 or TRBD2 (5 bases each). Matching the DNA end better, TRBJ2-7 makes the J call doubtful. This CDR3 is 14 amino acids long. The germline V gene encodes CDR1 SGHVS and CDR2 FQNEAQ.

The chain has TRBV7-9 and TRBJ1-4; D is perhaps TRBD1 (5 bases). Germline loops: CDR1 SEHNR, CDR2 FQNEAQ (reference sequence). Trimming left V 4 bases short and J 12 bases short, with 18 bases between. There are 14 residues in the CDR3. CDR3 coding DNA: TGTGCCAGCAGCTCGTCCGGGACTTCTGTGCAACTGTTTTTT. It translates to CASSSSGTSVQLFF.

Only one count was recorded for this clonotype. The chain uses TRBV11-3 and TRBJ2-7, with D unresolved. This CDR3 is 13 amino acids long. Trimming took 1 base from V and 9 from J, leaving 13 bases between them. Germline V gene lookup returns CDR1 SGHNT and CDR2 YENEEA. The CDR3 DNA reads TGTGCCAGCAGCTTAGTGCCCCAGCGTTCGCAGTACTTC. It specifies CASSLVPQRSQYF.

This clonotype was seen more than once but under ten times. The rearrangement joins TRBV2 to TRBJ1-2; tentatively, D is TRBD1 (5 bases). CDR1 is SNHLY, CDR2 FYNNEI, per germline. V was shortened by 6 bases and J by 0 bases, with 11 bases between the two germline ends. The CDR3 runs 14 residues. The chain's CDR3 is CASRDSGTNYGYTF. The CDR3 DNA sequence: TGTGCCAGCAGAGACAGCGGTACTAACTATGGCTACACCTTC.

This chain links TRBV7-2 with TRBJ1-1; the D gene is possibly TRBD1 (5 bases). This CDR3 is built from 14 residues. Trimming took off 7 bases at V and 5 bases at J, with 17 bases between the two ends. The germline V gene has CDR1 SGHTA and CDR2 FQGNSA. In DNA form, the CDR3 reads TGTGCCAGCATCTCTGTAGTGGGGGGGACTGAAGCTTTCTTT. It specifies CASISVVGGTEAFF.

This clonotype was counted many times. The chain joins TRBV7-9 to TRBJ2-5; D unresolved. The CDR3 consists of 10 residues. Per germline, CDR1 SEHNR and CDR2 FQNEAQ (reference sequence). The V end was cut by 1 base, the J end by 6 bases, with 0 bases between. This chain's CDR3 is CASSLETQYF. The CDR3 coding sequence is TGTGCCAGCAGCTTAGAGACCCAGTACTTC.

The chain links TRBV28 to TRBJ1-6; 8 bases match TRBD1. The CDR3 length is 18 residues. Germline values: CDR1 MDHEN, CDR2 SYDVKM. Unmatched junction bases numbered 12, after V lost 5 bases and J lost 3 bases. CDR3 bases: TGTGCCAGCAGTAAATTGGGTGGTGGACAGGGCTATAATTCACCCCTCCACTTT. The encoded protein is CASSKLGGGQGYNSPLHF.

The chain uses TRBV28 and TRBJ2-3; 7 bases are shared with TRBD2. Trimming at V came to 8 bases and at J to 4 bases, leaving 12 bases not matched to a gene. Germline V lookup: CDR1 MDHEN, CDR2 SYDVKM. The CDR3 sequence is 15 residues long. The CDR3 spells CASVGGGLGSDTQYF. CDR3 bases: TGTGCCAGCGTCGGCGGGGGTTTAGGGTCAGATACGCAGTATTTT.

The chain uses TRBV9 and TRBJ1-1; TRBD1 matches 7 bases. The CDR3 is 14 residues long. V was pared by 0 bases and J by 4 bases, with 3 bases of the junction left unmatched. Germline CDR1 reads SGDLS; CDR2 reads YYNGEE. This chain's CDR3 is CASSVDRGGTEAFF. The DNA for the CDR3 is TGTGCCAGCAGCGTAGACAGGGGAGGCACTGAAGCTTTCTTT.

This clonotype appeared many times. The chain employs TRBV6-2 or TRBV6-3 and TRBJ2-2, with D possibly being TRBD1 (6 bases). Germline V gives CDR1 MNHEY, CDR2 SVGEGT. V lost 7 bases, J lost 2 bases, and 14 bases lay in between. The CDR3 spans 15 residues. CDR3 bases: TGTGCCAGCACCGGCCCCAGGGGTAACACCGGGGAGCTGTTTTTT. Its translation is CASTGPRGNTGELFF.

The CDR3 protein is CASSRPGTAQETQYF. In DNA form, the CDR3 reads TGTGCCAGCAGCCGCCCCGGGACAGCACAAGAGACCCAGTACTTC. V is TRBV11-2 and J is TRBJ2-5; 7 bases are a match to TRBD1. The ends lost 5 bases at V and 2 bases at J; junction bases unmatched: 8. There are 15 residues in the CDR3. Germline V gives CDR1 SGHAT, CDR2 FQNNGV.